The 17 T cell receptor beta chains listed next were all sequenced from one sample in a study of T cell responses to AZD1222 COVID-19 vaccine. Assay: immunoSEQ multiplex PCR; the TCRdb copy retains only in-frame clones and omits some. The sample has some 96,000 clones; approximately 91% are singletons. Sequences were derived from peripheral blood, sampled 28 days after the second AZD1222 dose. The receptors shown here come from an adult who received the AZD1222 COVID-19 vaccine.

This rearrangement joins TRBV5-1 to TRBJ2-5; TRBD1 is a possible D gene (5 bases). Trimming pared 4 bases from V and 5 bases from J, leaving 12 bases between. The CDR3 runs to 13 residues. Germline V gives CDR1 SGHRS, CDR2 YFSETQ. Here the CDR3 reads CASSRIRQETQYF. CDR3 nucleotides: TGCGCCAGCAGCCGAATCCGACAGGAGACCCAGTACTTC.

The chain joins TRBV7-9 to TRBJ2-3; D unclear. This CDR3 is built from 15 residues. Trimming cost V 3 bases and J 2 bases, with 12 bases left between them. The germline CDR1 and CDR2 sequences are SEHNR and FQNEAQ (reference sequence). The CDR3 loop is CASSLVPEATDTQYF. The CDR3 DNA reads TGTGCCAGCAGCTTGGTCCCCGAGGCCACAGATACGCAGTATTTT.

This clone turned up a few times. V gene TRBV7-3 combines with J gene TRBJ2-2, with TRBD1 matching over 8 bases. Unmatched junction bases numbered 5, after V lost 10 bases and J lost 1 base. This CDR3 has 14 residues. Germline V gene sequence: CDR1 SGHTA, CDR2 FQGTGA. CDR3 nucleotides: TGTGCCACCCGTACAGGGGGGAACACCGGGGAGCTGTTTTTT. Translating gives CATRTGGNTGELFF.

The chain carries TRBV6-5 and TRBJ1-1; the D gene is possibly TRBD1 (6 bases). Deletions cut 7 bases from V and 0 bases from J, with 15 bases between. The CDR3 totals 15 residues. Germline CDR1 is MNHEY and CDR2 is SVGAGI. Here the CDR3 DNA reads TGTGCCAGCACCGCGCGGGGGGCCATGAACACTGAAGCTTTCTTT. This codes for CASTARGAMNTEAFF.

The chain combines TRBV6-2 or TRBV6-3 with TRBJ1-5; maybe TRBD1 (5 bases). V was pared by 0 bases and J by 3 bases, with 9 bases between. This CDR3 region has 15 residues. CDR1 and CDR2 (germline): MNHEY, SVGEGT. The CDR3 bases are TGTGCCAGCAGTTACTCAGGGGACTTCAATCAGCCCCAGCATTTT. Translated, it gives CASSYSGDFNQPQHF.

The CDR3 loop reads CASYKDTEAFF. The DNA for the CDR3 is TGTGCCAGCTACAAGGACACTGAAGCTTTCTTT. The rearrangement uses TRBV6-5 and TRBJ1-1; no definite D call. V was trimmed by 8 bases and J by 3 bases, leaving 7 bases between them. There are 11 residues in the CDR3. Germline V gene sequence: CDR1 MNHEY, CDR2 SVGAGI.

The CDR3 DNA follows: TGTGCCAGCACCGTTACAACTAGCGGGAGACAAGAGACCCAGTACTTC. As protein: CASTVTTSGRQETQYF. The chain joins TRBV9 to TRBJ2-5; TRBD2 aligns across 11 bases. The germline CDR1 and CDR2 sequences are SGDLS and YYNGEE. Trimming took 6 bases from V and 2 from J; bases not matched to a gene: 9. The CDR3 consists of 16 residues.

The CDR3 nucleotides are TGTGCCAGTAGTATAGGACTCCCCGGAGATGAGCAGTTCTTC. Amino acids: CASSIGLPGDEQFF. The V and J genes are TRBV19 and TRBJ2-1; no definite D call. The CDR3 totals 14 residues. CDR1 LNHDA and CDR2 SQIVND come from the germline V gene (reference sequence). V lost 1 base to trimming and J lost 8 bases, with 12 bases between them.

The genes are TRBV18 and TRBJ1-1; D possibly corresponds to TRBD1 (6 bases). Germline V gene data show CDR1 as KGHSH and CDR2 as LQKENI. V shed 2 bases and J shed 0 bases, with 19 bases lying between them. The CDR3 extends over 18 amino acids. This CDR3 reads CASSPTGQGPTMNTEAFF. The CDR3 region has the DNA TGTGCCAGCTCACCAACAGGGCAGGGACCCACTATGAACACTGAAGCTTTCTTT.

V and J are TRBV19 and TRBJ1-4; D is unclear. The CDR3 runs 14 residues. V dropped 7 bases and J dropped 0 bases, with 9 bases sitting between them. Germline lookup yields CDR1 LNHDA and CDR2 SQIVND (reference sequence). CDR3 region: CASTPRTTNEKLFF. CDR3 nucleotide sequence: TGTGCCAGTACCCCAAGGACAACTAATGAAAAACTGTTTTTT.

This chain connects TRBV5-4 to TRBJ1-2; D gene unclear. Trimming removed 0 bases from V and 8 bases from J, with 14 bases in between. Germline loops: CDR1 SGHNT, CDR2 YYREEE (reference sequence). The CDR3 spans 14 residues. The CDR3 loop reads CASSLEENNGGYTF. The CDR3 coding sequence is TGTGCCAGCAGCTTGGAGGAAAACAACGGCGGCTACACCTTC.

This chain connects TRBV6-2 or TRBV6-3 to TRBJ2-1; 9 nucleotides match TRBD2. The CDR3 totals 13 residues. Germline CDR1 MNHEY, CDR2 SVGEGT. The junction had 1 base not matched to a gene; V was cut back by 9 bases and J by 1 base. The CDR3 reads CASSGRSYNEQFF. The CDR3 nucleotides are TGTGCCAGTAGCGGGAGATCCTACAATGAGCAGTTCTTC.

CDR3 residues: CASSLSPTGVGYTF. In DNA, the CDR3 is TGTGCCAGCAGTTTATCTCCGACAGGGGTTGGCTACACCTTC. The J gene is TRBJ1-2, the V gene TRBV27; TRBD1 agrees at 8 bases. The CDR3 has 14 residues. Germline CDR1 is MNHEY and CDR2 is SMNVEV (reference sequence). Unmatched junction bases numbered 4, after V lost 0 bases and J lost 7 bases.

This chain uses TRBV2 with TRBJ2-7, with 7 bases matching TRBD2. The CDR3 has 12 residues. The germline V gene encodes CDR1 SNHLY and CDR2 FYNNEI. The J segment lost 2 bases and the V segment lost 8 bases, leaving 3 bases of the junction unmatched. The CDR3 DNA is TGTGCCAGCGAGCGGGGAGCCTACGAGCAGTACTTC. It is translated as CASERGAYEQYF.

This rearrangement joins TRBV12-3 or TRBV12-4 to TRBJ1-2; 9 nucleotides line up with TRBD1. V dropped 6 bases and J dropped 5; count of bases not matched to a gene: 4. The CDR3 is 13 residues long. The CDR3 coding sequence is TGTGCCAGCAGACGCGGACAGGGGTATGGCTACACCTTC. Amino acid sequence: CASRRGQGYGYTF.

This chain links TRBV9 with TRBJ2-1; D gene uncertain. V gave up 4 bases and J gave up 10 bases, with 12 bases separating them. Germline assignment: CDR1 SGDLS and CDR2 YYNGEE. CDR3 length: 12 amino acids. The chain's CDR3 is CASSPPVLEQFF. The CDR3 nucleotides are TGTGCCAGCAGCCCCCCGGTGTTGGAGCAGTTCTTC.

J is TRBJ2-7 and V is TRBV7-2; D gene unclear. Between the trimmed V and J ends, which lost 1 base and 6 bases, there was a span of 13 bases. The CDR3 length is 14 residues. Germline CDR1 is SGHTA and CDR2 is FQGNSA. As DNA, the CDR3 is TGTGCCAGCAGCTTAGGTGGTGGGCCCTCCGAGCAGTACTTC. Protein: CASSLGGGPSEQYF.